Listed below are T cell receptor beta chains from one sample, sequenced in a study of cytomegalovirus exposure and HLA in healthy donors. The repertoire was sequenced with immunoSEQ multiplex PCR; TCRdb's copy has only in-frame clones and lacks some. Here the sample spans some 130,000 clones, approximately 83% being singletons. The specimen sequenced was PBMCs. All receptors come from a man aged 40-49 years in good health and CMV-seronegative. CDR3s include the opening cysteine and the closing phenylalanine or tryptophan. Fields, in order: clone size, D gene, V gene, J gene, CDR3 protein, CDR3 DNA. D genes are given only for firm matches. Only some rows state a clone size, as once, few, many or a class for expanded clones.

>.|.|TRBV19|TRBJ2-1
CASRGGSSYNEQFF
TGTGCCTCACGAGGCGGGTCATCCTACAATGAGCAGTTCTTC
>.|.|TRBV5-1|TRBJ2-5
CASSSAVGLQETQYF
TGCGCCAGCAGCTCCGCGGTAGGCCTTCAAGAGACCCAGTACTTC
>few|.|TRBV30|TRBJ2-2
CAWSGTGGTGELFF
TGTGCCTGGAGCGGGACTGGGGGCACCGGGGAGCTGTTTTTT
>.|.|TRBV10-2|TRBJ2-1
CASRPGQGSYNEQFF
TGCGCCAGCAGACCCGGACAAGGCTCTTACAATGAGCAGTTCTTC
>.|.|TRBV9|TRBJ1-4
CASGGEEKLFF
TGTGCCAGCGGGGGGGAGGAAAAACTGTTTTTT
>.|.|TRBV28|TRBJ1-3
CASSLVYSGNTIYF
TGTGCCAGCAGTTTAGTCTACTCTGGAAACACCATATATTTT
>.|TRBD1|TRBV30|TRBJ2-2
CAWRQGANTGELFF
TGTGCCTGGAGACAGGGGGCTAACACCGGGGAGCTGTTTTTT
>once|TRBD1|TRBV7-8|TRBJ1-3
CASSPGGGQTRNTIYF
TGTGCCAGCAGCCCCGGGGGGGGACAGACCAGAAACACCATATATTTT
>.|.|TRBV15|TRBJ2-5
CATPQVGEAQYF
TGTGCCACCCCCCAAGTGGGAGAGGCCCAGTACTTC
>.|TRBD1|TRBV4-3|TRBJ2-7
CASSQTQGAYEQYF
TGCGCCAGCAGCCAAACTCAGGGGGCCTACGAGCAGTACTTC
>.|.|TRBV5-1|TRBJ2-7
CASGLQGASYEQYF
TGCGCCAGCGGATTACAGGGCGCCTCCTACGAGCAGTACTTC
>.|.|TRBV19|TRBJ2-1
CASSFNSPHEQFF
TGTGCCAGTAGTTTCAACTCCCCCCATGAGCAGTTCTTC
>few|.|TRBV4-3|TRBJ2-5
CASSQRGRETQYF
TGCGCCAGCAGCCAGCGGGGCCGTGAGACCCAGTACTTC
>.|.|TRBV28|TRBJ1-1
CASSPPQGWSTEAFF
TGTGCCAGCAGCCCCCCGCAGGGATGGAGCACTGAAGCTTTCTTT
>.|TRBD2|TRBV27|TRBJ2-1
CASSSGLASNEQFF
TGTGCCAGCAGTTCGGGACTAGCATCCAATGAGCAGTTCTTC
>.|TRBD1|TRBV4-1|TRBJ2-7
CASSQAGTGYSYEQYF
TGCGCCAGCAGCCAAGCGGGGACAGGGTACTCCTACGAGCAGTACTTC
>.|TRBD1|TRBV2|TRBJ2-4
CASSGQGLAKNIQYF
TGTGCCAGCAGCGGACAGGGGCTAGCCAAAAACATTCAGTACTTC
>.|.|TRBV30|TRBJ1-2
CAWRNYRAHGYTF
TGTGCCTGGAGAAACTACAGGGCGCATGGCTACACCTTC
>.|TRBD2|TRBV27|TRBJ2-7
CASSLSGVGYEQYF
TGTGCCAGCAGTTTAAGCGGGGTCGGGTACGAGCAGTACTTC
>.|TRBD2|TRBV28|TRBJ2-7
CASSLSGTSGAYEQYF
TGTGCCAGCAGTTTATCCGGGACTAGTGGAGCCTACGAGCAGTACTTC
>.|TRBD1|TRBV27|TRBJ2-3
CASSLLGQGAFGTDTQYF
TGTGCCAGCAGTTTACTAGGCCAGGGGGCCTTCGGAACAGATACGCAGTATTTT
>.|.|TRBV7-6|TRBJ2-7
CASSWDPSRGEQYF
TGTGCCAGCAGCTGGGACCCCAGCAGGGGAGAGCAGTACTTC
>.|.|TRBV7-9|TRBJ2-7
CASSPFYEQYF
TGTGCCAGCAGCCCCTTCTACGAGCAGTACTTC
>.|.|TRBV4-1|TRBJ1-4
CASSLQGTNEKLFF
TGCGCCAGCAGCCTCCAGGGTACTAATGAAAAACTGTTTTTT
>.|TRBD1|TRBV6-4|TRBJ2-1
CASSALQGATYNEQFF
TGTGCCAGCAGTGCGCTACAGGGGGCGACCTACAATGAGCAGTTCTTC
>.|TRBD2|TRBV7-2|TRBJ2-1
CASSSSGEQFF
TGTGCCAGCAGCAGTAGCGGGGAGCAGTTCTTC
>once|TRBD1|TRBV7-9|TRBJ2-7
CASSPDRASYEQYF
TGTGCCAGCAGCCCAGACAGGGCTTCCTACGAGCAGTACTTC
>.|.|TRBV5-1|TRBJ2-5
CASSFAGRWQETQYF
TGCGCCAGCAGCTTTGCAGGGAGGTGGCAAGAGACCCAGTACTTC
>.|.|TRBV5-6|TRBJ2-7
CASSSSYEQYF
TGTGCCAGCAGCTCATCCTACGAGCAGTACTTC
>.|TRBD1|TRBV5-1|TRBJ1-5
CASSLNGQGGQPQHF
TGCGCCAGCAGCTTGAATGGACAGGGTGGACAGCCCCAGCATTTT
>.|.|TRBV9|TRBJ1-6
CASSVSYGTRHSPLHF
TGTGCCAGCAGCGTAAGTTACGGGACACGGCATTCACCCCTCCACTTT
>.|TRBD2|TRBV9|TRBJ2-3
CASNSRAGGRHTDTQYF
TGTGCCAGCAATTCAAGGGCGGGGGGCAGGCACACAGATACGCAGTATTTT
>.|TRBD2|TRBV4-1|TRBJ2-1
CASSQEAGGAYNEQFF
TGCGCCAGCAGCCAAGAGGCGGGGGGGGCCTACAATGAGCAGTTCTTC
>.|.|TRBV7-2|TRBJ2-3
CASSLATWRGSTDTQYF
TGTGCCAGCAGCTTAGCGACTTGGAGGGGTAGCACAGATACGCAGTATTTT
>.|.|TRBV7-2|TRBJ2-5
CASSAGETQYF
TGTGCCAGCAGCGCCGGGGAGACCCAGTACTTC
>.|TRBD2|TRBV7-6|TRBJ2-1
CASSLNAGTSGKYNEQFF
TGTGCCAGCAGCTTAAACGCCGGGACTAGCGGGAAATACAATGAGCAGTTCTTC
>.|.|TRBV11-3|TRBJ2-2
CASSSHPTGTGELFF
TGTGCCAGCAGCTCCCACCCGACGGGCACCGGGGAGCTGTTTTTT
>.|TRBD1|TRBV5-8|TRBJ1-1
CASSFGQGAGTEAFF
TGTGCCAGCAGCTTCGGACAGGGGGCGGGAACTGAAGCTTTCTTT
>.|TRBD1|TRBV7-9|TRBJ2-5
CASSPTGQGYQETQYF
TGTGCCAGCAGCCCCACCGGACAGGGGTACCAAGAGACCCAGTACTTC
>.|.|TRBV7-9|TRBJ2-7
CASSPPHHGEQYF
TGTGCCAGCAGCCCTCCCCATCACGGCGAGCAGTACTTC
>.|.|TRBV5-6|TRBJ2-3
CASSASSGSDTQYF
TGTGCCAGCAGTGCTAGTAGCGGATCAGATACGCAGTATTTT
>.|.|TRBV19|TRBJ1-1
CASSIHLAGTKAFF
TGTGCCAGTAGTATTCATTTAGCCGGGACAAAAGCTTTCTTT
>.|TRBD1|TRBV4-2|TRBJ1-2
CASSQGVLGQATANYGYTF
TGTGCCAGCAGCCAAGGGGTTCTGGGACAGGCTACCGCTAACTATGGCTACACCTTC
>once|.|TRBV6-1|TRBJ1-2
CASRGPRVYGYTF
TGTGCCAGCAGGGGGCCCCGTGTCTATGGCTACACCTTC